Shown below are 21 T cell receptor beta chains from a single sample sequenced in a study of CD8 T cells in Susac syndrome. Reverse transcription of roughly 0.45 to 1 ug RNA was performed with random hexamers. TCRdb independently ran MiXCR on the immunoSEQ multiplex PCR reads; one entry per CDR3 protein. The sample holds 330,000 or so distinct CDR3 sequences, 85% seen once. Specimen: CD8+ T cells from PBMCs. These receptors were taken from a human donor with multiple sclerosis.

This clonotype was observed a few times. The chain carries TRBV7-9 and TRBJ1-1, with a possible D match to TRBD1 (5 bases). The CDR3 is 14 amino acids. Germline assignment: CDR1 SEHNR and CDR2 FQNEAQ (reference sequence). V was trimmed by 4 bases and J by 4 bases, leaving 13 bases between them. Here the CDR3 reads CASSSVGGGTEAFF. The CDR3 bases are TGTGCCAGCAGCTCCGTTGGTGGGGGCACTGAAGCTTTCTTT.

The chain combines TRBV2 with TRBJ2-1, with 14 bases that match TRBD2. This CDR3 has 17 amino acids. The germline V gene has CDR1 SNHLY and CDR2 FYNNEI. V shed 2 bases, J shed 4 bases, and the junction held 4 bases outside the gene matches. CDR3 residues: CASSERTSGGNYNEQFF. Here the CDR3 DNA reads TGTGCCAGCAGTGAAAGGACTAGCGGGGGGAATTACAATGAGCAGTTCTTC.

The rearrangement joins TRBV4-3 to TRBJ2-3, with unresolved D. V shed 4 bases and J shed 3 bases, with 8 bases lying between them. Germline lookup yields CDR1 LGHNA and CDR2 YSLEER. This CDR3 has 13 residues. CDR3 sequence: CASSRFRTDTQYF. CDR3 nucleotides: TGCGCCAGCAGCCGGTTTCGTACAGATACGCAGTATTTT.

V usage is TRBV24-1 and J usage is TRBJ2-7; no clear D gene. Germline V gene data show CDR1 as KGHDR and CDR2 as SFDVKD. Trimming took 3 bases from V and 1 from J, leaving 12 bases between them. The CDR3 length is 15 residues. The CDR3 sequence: CATSDGRLGSYEQYF. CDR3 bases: TGTGCCACCAGTGATGGGCGACTGGGATCCTACGAGCAGTACTTC.

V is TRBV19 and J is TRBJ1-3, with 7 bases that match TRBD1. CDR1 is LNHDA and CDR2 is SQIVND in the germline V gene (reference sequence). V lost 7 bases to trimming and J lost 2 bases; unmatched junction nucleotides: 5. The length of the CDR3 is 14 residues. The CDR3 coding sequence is TGTGCCAGTACCCAGGGGGTTCCTGGAAACACCATATATTTT. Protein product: CASTQGVPGNTIYF.

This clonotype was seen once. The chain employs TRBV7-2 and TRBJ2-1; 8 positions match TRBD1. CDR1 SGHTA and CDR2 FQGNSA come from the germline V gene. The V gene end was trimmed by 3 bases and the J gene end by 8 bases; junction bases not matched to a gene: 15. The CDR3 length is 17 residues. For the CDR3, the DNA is TGTGCCAGCAGCTTGATTACCAGGGGGCGCCGTGATGATGAGCAGTTCTTC. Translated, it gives CASSLITRGRRDDEQFF.

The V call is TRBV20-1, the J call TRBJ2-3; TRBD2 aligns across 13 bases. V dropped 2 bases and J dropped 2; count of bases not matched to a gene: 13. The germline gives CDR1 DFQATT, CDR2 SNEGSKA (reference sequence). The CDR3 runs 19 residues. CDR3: CSARHTRTSGGALTDTQYF. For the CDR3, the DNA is TGCAGTGCTAGACATACCAGGACTAGCGGGGGCGCCCTCACAGATACGCAGTATTTT.

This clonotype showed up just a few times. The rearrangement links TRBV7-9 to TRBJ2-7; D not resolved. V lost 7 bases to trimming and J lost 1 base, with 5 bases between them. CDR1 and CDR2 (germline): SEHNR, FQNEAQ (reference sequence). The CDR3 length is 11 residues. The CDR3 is CASTGSYEQYF. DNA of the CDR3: TGTGCCAGCACAGGTTCCTACGAGCAGTACTTC.

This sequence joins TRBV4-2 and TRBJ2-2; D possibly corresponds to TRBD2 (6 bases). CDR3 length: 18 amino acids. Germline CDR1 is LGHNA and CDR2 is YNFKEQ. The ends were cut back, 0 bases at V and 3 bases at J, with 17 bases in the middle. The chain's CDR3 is CASSQEASGWADTGELFF. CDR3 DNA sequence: TGTGCCAGCAGCCAAGAAGCAAGCGGGTGGGCCGACACCGGGGAGCTGTTTTTT.

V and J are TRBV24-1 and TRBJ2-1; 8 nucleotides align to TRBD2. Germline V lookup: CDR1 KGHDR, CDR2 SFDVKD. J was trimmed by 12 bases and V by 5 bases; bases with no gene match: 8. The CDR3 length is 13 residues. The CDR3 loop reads CATSAPGTRWQFF. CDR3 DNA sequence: TGTGCCACCAGTGCCCCCGGGACTAGGTGGCAGTTCTTC.

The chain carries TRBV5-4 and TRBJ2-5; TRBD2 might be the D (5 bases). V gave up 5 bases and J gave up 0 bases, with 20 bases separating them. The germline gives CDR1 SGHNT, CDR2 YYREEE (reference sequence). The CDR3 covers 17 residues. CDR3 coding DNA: TGTGCCAGCAGTTCGTCCCTTACGGGATCTTACCAAGAGACCCAGTACTTC. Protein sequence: CASSSSLTGSYQETQYF.

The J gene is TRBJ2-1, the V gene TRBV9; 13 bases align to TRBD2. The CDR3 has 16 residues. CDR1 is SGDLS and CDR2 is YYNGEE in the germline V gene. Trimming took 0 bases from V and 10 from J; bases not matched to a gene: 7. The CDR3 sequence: CASSVAGTSGMLEQFF. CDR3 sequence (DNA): TGTGCCAGCAGCGTAGCCGGGACTAGCGGGATGCTCGAGCAGTTCTTC. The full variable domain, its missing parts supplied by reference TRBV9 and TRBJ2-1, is DSGVTQTPKHLITATGQRVTLRCSPRSGDLSVYWYQQSLDQGLQFLIQYYNGEERAKGNILERFSAQQFPDLHSELNLSSLELGDSALYFCASSVAGTSGMLEQFFGPGTRLTVL.

Here the CDR3 reads CASSFWGQGALIGELFF. CDR3 sequence (DNA): TGTGCCAGCAGTTTTTGGGGTCAGGGGGCGCTGATCGGGGAGCTGTTTTTT. The J gene is TRBJ2-2, the V gene TRBV12-3 or TRBV12-4; TRBD1 aligns across 8 bases. The CDR3 contains 17 residues. Trimming cost V 3 bases and J 7 bases; bases outside gene matches: 13.

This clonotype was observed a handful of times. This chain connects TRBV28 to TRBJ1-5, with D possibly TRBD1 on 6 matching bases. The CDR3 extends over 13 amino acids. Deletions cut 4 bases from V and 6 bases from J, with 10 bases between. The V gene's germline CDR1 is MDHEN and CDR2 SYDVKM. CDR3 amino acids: CASSSTGSQPQHF. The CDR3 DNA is TGTGCCAGCAGTTCCACAGGGAGTCAGCCCCAGCATTTT.

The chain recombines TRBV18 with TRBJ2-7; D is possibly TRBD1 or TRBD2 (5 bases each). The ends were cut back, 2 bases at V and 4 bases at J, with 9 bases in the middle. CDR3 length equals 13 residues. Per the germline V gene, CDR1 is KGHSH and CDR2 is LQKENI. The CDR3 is CASSPRDEYEQYF. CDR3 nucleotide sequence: TGTGCCAGCTCACCAAGGGACGAATACGAGCAGTACTTC.

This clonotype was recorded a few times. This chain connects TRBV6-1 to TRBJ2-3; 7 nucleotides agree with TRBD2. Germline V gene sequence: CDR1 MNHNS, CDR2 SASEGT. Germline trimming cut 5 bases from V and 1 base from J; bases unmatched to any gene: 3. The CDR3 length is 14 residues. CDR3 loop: CASSSGAGTDTQYF. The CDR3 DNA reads TGTGCCAGCAGTAGCGGGGCGGGCACAGATACGCAGTATTTT.

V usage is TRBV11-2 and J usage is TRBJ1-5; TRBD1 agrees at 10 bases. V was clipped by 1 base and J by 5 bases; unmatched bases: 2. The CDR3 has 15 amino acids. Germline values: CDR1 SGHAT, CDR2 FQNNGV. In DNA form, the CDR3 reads TGTGCCAGCAGCTTAGGGACAGGGGGTTATCAGCCCCAGCATTTT. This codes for CASSLGTGGYQPQHF.

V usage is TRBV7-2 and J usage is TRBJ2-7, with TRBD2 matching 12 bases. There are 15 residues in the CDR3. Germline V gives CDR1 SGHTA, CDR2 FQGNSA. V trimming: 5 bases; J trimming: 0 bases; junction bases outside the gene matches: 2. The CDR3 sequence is CASSRTSGDSYEQYF. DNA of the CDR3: TGTGCCAGCAGCCGGACTAGCGGGGACTCCTACGAGCAGTACTTC.

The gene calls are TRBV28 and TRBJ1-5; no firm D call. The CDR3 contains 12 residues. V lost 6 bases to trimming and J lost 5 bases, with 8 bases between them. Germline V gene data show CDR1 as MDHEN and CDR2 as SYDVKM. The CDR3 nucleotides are TGTGCCAGCAGCCTTAGATATCAGCCCCAGCATTTT. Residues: CASSLRYQPQHF. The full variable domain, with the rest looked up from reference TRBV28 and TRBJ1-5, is DVKVTQSSRYLVKRTGEKVFLECVQDMDHENMFWYRQDPGLGLRLIYFSYDVKMKEKGDIPEGYSVSREKKERFSLILESASTNQTSMYLCASSLRYQPQHFGDGTRLSIL.

In nucleotides, the CDR3 is TGTGCCAGCATGGAGGACAGATACTTCTACGAGCAGTACTTC. Translated: CASMEDRYFYEQYF. This chain joins TRBV6-1 and TRBJ2-7, with TRBD1 as a possible D gene (6 bases). Germline CDR1 MNHNS, CDR2 SASEGT. CDR3 length: 14 residues. Trimming cost V 7 bases and J 3 bases, with 16 bases left between them.

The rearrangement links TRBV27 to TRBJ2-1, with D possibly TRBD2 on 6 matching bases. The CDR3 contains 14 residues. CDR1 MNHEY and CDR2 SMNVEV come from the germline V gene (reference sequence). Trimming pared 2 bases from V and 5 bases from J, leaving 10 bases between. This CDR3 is CASSLGGLNNEQFF. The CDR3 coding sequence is TGTGCCAGCAGTTTAGGGGGACTTAACAATGAGCAGTTCTTC.